Listed below are T cell receptor beta chains from one sample, sequenced in a study of OX40 agonist ivuxolimab in advanced cancers. TCRdb's table, derived via immunoSEQ multiplex PCR, lists solely in-frame clones and lacks some. The table shows roughly 80,000 clones, with approximately 95% occurring only once. The source was CD4+ or CD8+ T cells sorted from blood, collected in a trial of the OX40 agonist ivuxolimab. These receptors came from an adult with an advanced solid tumor such as melanoma, head and neck, liver or kidney cancer. CDR3s include the opening cysteine and the closing phenylalanine or tryptophan. A D gene is named only where the DNA matches it firmly. Size tells how often a clone was seen (once, few, many) or the class of an expanded clone, and some rows leave it out.

clone_size,v_call,d_call,j_call,cdr3_aa,cdr3_nt
.,TRBV4-3,TRBD2,TRBJ2-3,CASSQDLPGLAGAWYTDTQYF,TGCGCCAGCAGCCAAGACTTACCGGGACTAGCGGGAGCGTGGTACACAGATACGCAGTATTTT
.,TRBV9,TRBD2,TRBJ2-2,CASSDQTGGLTGELFF,TGTGCCAGCAGCGACCAAACGGGGGGGCTCACCGGGGAGCTGTTTTTT
.,TRBV7-9,.,TRBJ2-1,CASSREVAYNEQFF,TGTGCCAGCAGCCGTGAGGTAGCCTACAATGAGCAGTTCTTC
.,TRBV27,.,TRBJ1-4,CASSLAQSYEKLFF,TGTGCCAGCAGTTTAGCACAGTCTTATGAAAAACTGTTTTTT
.,TRBV7-6,TRBD1,TRBJ2-2,CASSLRQGSNTGEPFF,TGTGCCAGCAGCTTAAGACAGGGATCGAACACCGGGGAGCCGTTTTTT
.,TRBV27,.,TRBJ2-5,CASSRGTVPLGETQYF,TGTGCCAGCAGCCGAGGGACGGTCCCCTTAGGGGAGACCCAGTACTTC
.,TRBV19,TRBD1,TRBJ1-5,CASTQGRKPQHF,TGTGCCAGTACACAGGGGAGAAAGCCCCAGCATTTT
.,TRBV5-1,TRBD2,TRBJ2-3,CASSLGLAGTDTQYF,TGCGCCAGCAGCTTGGGGCTAGCGGGGACAGATACGCAGTATTTT
.,TRBV4-3,.,TRBJ1-1,CASSQGYLDTEAFF,TGCGCCAGCAGCCAAGGATATTTGGACACTGAAGCTTTCTTT
.,TRBV19,.,TRBJ1-2,CASSIGVGQPYGYTF,TGTGCCAGTAGTATAGGGGTAGGGCAACCCTATGGCTACACCTTC
.,TRBV5-1,.,TRBJ2-7,CASSSTGQSYEQYF,TGCGCCAGCAGCTCCACCGGACAGTCCTACGAGCAGTACTTC
.,TRBV6-5,.,TRBJ2-7,CASTDSSFYEQYF,TGTGCCAGCACCGACAGTTCCTTCTACGAGCAGTACTTC
.,TRBV28,.,TRBJ2-5,CASSNLGETQYF,TGTGCCAGCAGCAACCTTGGGGAGACCCAGTACTTC
.,TRBV28,TRBD1,TRBJ1-5,CASSEGAQPQHF,TGTGCCAGCAGTGAGGGGGCACAGCCCCAGCATTTT
.,TRBV11-2,.,TRBJ2-5,CASSVNRVETQYF,TGTGCCAGCAGCGTAAACCGGGTGGAGACCCAGTACTTC
once,TRBV11-2,TRBD1,TRBJ2-1,CASSPDPGQGAGINEQFF,TGTGCCAGCAGCCCAGACCCGGGACAGGGGGCGGGTATCAATGAGCAGTTCTTC
.,TRBV4-3,.,TRBJ2-1,CASSQDPGGASYNEQFF,TGCGCCAGCAGCCAGGACCCCGGCGGCGCCTCCTACAATGAGCAGTTCTTC
.,TRBV29-1,.,TRBJ1-2,CSVGSRGYTF,TGCAGCGTGGGATCGCGAGGCTACACCTTC
.,TRBV5-4,TRBD2,TRBJ2-1,CASSAAGDEQFF,TGTGCCAGCAGCGCAGCGGGGGATGAGCAGTTCTTC
.,TRBV6-5,.,TRBJ1-1,CASTQPGDNTEAFF,TGTGCCAGCACCCAGCCAGGCGACAACACTGAAGCTTTCTTT
.,TRBV5-8,.,TRBJ1-2,CASRGPSLYGYTF,TGTGCCAGCAGGGGACCCTCTCTATATGGCTACACCTTC
.,TRBV23-1,TRBD2,TRBJ2-7,CASSQSRREGLYEQYF,TGCGCCAGCAGTCAATCGAGACGGGAGGGCCTCTACGAGCAGTACTTC
.,TRBV7-7,.,TRBJ2-5,CASSLTSSQETQYF,TGTGCCAGCAGCTTGACCTCATCCCAAGAGACCCAGTACTTC
once,TRBV7-2,.,TRBJ2-3,CASTETGLSTDTQYF,TGTGCCAGCACCGAGACGGGTCTTAGCACAGATACGCAGTATTTT
.,TRBV6-5,TRBD1,TRBJ1-1,CASSRTGVYGTEAFF,TGTGCCAGCAGTCGGACAGGGGTTTACGGCACTGAAGCTTTCTTT
.,TRBV9,TRBD1,TRBJ1-2,CASSAGQGARGYTF,TGTGCCAGCAGCGCGGGACAGGGGGCGAGGGGCTACACCTTC
.,TRBV5-1,.,TRBJ2-2,CASSWAGASANTGELFF,TGCGCCAGCAGCTGGGCAGGAGCCTCCGCTAACACCGGGGAGCTGTTTTTT
.,TRBV11-2,TRBD2,TRBJ2-2,CASSSLAGATNTGELFF,TGTGCCAGCAGCTCCCTAGCGGGGGCCACGAACACCGGGGAGCTGTTTTTT
.,TRBV29-1,.,TRBJ2-5,CSVEDVMVKTQYF,TGCAGCGTTGAAGACGTTATGGTAAAGACCCAGTACTTC
.,TRBV19,.,TRBJ2-5,CASSIGGDWETQYF,TGTGCCAGTAGTATAGGTGGGGATTGGGAGACCCAGTACTTC
.,TRBV30,.,TRBJ1-6,CAWRIPGQNSPLHF,TGTGCCTGGAGAATTCCGGGACAAAATTCACCCCTCCACTTT
.,TRBV11-2,TRBD2,TRBJ2-7,CASSDRSGAFSYEQYF,TGTGCCAGCAGCGACAGAAGCGGGGCCTTCTCCTACGAGCAGTACTTC
.,TRBV7-3,.,TRBJ2-1,CASSRESEQFF,TGTGCCAGCAGCCGGGAAAGTGAGCAGTTCTTC
.,TRBV13,.,TRBJ2-1,CASSKYPGYYEQFF,TGTGCCAGCAGCAAATACCCTGGTTACTATGAGCAGTTCTTC
.,TRBV7-2,TRBD1,TRBJ2-7,CASSQDRGYEQYF,TGTGCCAGCAGCCAGGACAGGGGGTACGAGCAGTACTTC
.,TRBV5-4,TRBD2,TRBJ2-5,CASSLGRGEETQYF,TGTGCCAGCAGCTTGGGTCGGGGGGAAGAGACCCAGTACTTC
.,TRBV7-9,.,TRBJ1-4,CASSLVGRDEKLFF,TGTGCCAGCAGCTTAGTAGGGAGGGATGAAAAACTGTTTTTT
.,TRBV18,.,TRBJ2-2,CASSPMQGGELFF,TGTGCCAGCTCACCAATGCAGGGCGGGGAGCTGTTTTTT
.,TRBV6-1,TRBD2,TRBJ2-1,CASRVSGASNEQFF,TGTGCCAGCAGGGTTAGCGGGGCGAGCAATGAGCAGTTCTTC
.,TRBV18,.,TRBJ2-5,CASSPRVGVQETQYF,TGTGCCAGCTCACCAAGGGTAGGGGTTCAAGAGACCCAGTACTTC
.,TRBV7-9,.,TRBJ1-6,CASSPTGSGNSPLHF,TGTGCCAGCAGCCCTACAGGGAGTGGTAATTCACCCCTCCACTTT
few,TRBV7-9,.,TRBJ1-5,CASSAQGEQPQHF,TGTGCCAGCAGCGCACAGGGCGAGCAGCCCCAGCATTTT
.,TRBV18,.,TRBJ1-2,CASSQGPDGYTF,TGTGCCAGCTCACAGGGGCCGGATGGCTACACCTTC
.,TRBV28,.,TRBJ1-3,CASSLFRGNTIYF,TGTGCCAGCAGTTTATTTCGAGGAAACACCATATATTTT
once,TRBV18,.,TRBJ2-1,CASSPGRASAGNEQFF,TGTGCCAGCTCCCCAGGCCGGGCTAGCGCGGGCAATGAGCAGTTCTTC
.,TRBV10-1,.,TRBJ2-3,CASSGGPGTDTQYF,TGCGCCAGCTCAGGAGGGCCGGGGACAGATACGCAGTATTTT
.,TRBV29-1,.,TRBJ2-3,CSVVPGARTDTQYF,TGCAGCGTTGTTCCCGGGGCCCGCACAGATACGCAGTATTTT
.,TRBV27,.,TRBJ2-1,CASSLSDRGRLFF,TGTGCCAGCAGTTTATCTGACCGGGGGCGCCTGTTCTTC
.,TRBV11-2,.,TRBJ1-3,CASSSYGRTDGNTIYF,TGTGCCAGCAGCTCTTACGGGCGTACCGACGGAAACACCATATATTTT
.,TRBV7-2,.,TRBJ1-1,CASSPTWNTEAFF,TGTGCCAGCAGCCCGACATGGAACACTGAAGCTTTCTTT
.,TRBV18,TRBD1,TRBJ1-5,CASSPGGDQPQHF,TGTGCCAGCTCCCCAGGGGGCGATCAGCCCCAGCATTTT